Below, one T cell receptor beta chain is given with its context. The sample is drawn from a study of blood T cell repertoires in COVID-19. Study summary: Nucleic acid was either cDNA or gDNA, and it came from T cells, B-cell-depleted T cells, or PBMCs.

Clones were read by immunoSEQ multiplex PCR, and TCRdb kept only the in-frame ones, dropping some. The sample includes about 68,000 clones, roughly 83% of them seen just once. The germline CDR1 and CDR2 sequences are MNHEY and SVGAGI. There are 15 residues in the CDR3. Trimming cost V 7 bases and J 1 base; bases outside gene matches: 9. The chain has TRBV6-5 and TRBJ2-7; 8 nucleotides align to TRBD1. This TCR came from a man aged 45-65 years with active COVID-19. The specimen sequenced was peripheral blood. CDR3: CASKRDRMGSYEQYF. CDR3 DNA: TGTGCCAGCAAAAGGGACAGGATGGGTTCCTACGAGCAGTACTTC.